A selection of T cell receptor beta chains follows, all from one sample in a study of blood T cell repertoires in COVID-19. The protocol was immunoSEQ multiplex PCR, while the TCRdb copy is restricted to in-frame clones and leaves out a portion. Among approximately 390,000 clones listed, 88% were seen once. Source material: PBMCs or T cells enriched from blood (not recorded which). These TCRs come from a woman aged 35 to 49 with acute COVID-19. Both conserved end residues are part of each CDR3.

v_gene: TRBV19
CDR3aa: CASSINSNYGYTF

v_gene: TRBV15
CDR3aa: CATSGGTLNEQFF

v_gene: TRBV10-3
CDR3aa: CAISESLNSGNTIYF

v_gene: TRBV5-4
CDR3aa: CASSLSRDKQYEQYF

v_gene: TRBV5-1
CDR3aa: CASSRGQGREKLFF

v_gene: TRBV12-3/TRBV12-4
CDR3aa: CASSLNRGRGYTF

v_gene: TRBV2
CDR3aa: CASSEEANYGYTF

v_gene: TRBV7-9
CDR3aa: CASSVATGHDTQYF

v_gene: TRBV5-4
CDR3aa: CASSLDVATQETQYF

v_gene: TRBV4-2
CDR3aa: CASSQVGVGAREETQYF

v_gene: TRBV6-2/TRBV6-3
CDR3aa: CASSETRGLGGYTF

v_gene: TRBV5-1
CDR3aa: CASSLGQGFYNSPLHF

v_gene: TRBV7-8
CDR3aa: CASSLDRADGYTF

v_gene: TRBV19
CDR3aa: CASNVGFGTQHF

v_gene: TRBV6-5
CDR3aa: CASRQGSNTEAFF

v_gene: TRBV30
CDR3aa: CAWSSATGATEAFF

v_gene: TRBV6-5
CDR3aa: CASSFVPGYGYTF

v_gene: TRBV10-1
CDR3aa: CASLPPRDRGRQSSYEQYF

v_gene: TRBV2
CDR3aa: CASSLAGVYNEQFF

v_gene: TRBV7-8
CDR3aa: CASSLTGQGGLEQYF

v_gene: TRBV2
CDR3aa: CASSVETGGGSQAFF

v_gene: TRBV5-6
CDR3aa: CASSPRDGRRSGYTF

v_gene: TRBV11-2
CDR3aa: CASSLSGGGGSETQYF

v_gene: TRBV19
CDR3aa: CASSILFTENSPLHF

v_gene: TRBV15
CDR3aa: CATSWGLAGGFEQFF

v_gene: TRBV7-9
CDR3aa: CASSLGDRGLGTEAFF

v_gene: TRBV5-1
CDR3aa: CASSPGQGAEHYGYTF

v_gene: TRBV3-1/TRBV3-2
CDR3aa: CASSQGGKNTEAFF

v_gene: TRBV3-1/TRBV3-2
CDR3aa: CASSQDRWGLAGGSTDTQYF

v_gene: TRBV6-5
CDR3aa: CASRPSVSNYGYTF

v_gene: TRBV6-5
CDR3aa: CASSYTTSSYNEQFF

v_gene: TRBV14
CDR3aa: CASSQPRGDRDQGNQPQHF

v_gene: TRBV25-1
CDR3aa: CASSDLGKGSYNSPLHF

v_gene: TRBV11-2
CDR3aa: CASSLGPTGTYEQYF

v_gene: TRBV18
CDR3aa: CASSPFTTLNTEAFF

v_gene: TRBV5-1
CDR3aa: CASSLRLGQAPNYGYTF

v_gene: TRBV11-2
CDR3aa: CASSKGEARELFF

v_gene: TRBV11-2
CDR3aa: CASSFSGQPQHF

v_gene: TRBV9
CDR3aa: CASSVENRGTGELFF